What follows describes a single T cell receptor (beta chain). In the authors' workflow: Reference gene primer amplification gave estimated nucleated cell counts. Data came from immunoSEQ multiplex PCR; TCRdb stores just in-frame clones and leaves some out. The DNA was the basis for D and trimming; V, J and clone size are from that table. The table shows over 150,000 clones, with approximately 86% occurring only once. Germline loops: CDR1 KGHDR, CDR2 SFDVKD. The CDR3 is made up of 14 amino acids. The germline V and J ends were trimmed by 6 bases and 2 bases, with 11 bases remaining between them. This specimen comes from a study of blood T cell repertoires in COVID-19. Study summary: PBMCs, B-cell-depleted T cells, or T cells provided the cDNA or gDNA that made up the material.

The sequence derives from a man between 45 and 60 years old with active or convalescent COVID-19. Material for sequencing was peripheral blood. This chain joins TRBV24-1 and TRBJ2-3, with a possible D match to TRBD1 (6 bases). Written as DNA, the CDR3 is TGTGCCACCAGTACCAGGACAGTCACAGATACGCAGTATTTT. Translation gives CATSTRTVTDTQYF.